This entry lists 16 T cell receptor beta chains sequenced from one sample in a study of blood T cell repertoires in COVID-19. Repertoires were generated with immunoSEQ multiplex PCR, while TCRdb's copy carries only in-frame clones and drops some. The data hold 170,000 or so clones, with approximately 88% observed a single time. Sequences were obtained from peripheral blood. The receptors come from an older woman with acute or convalescent COVID-19.

This chain uses TRBV3-1 (or the pseudogene TRBV3-2) with TRBJ1-1; no definite D call. This CDR3 is 13 amino acids long. V was trimmed by 4 bases and J by 9 bases, leaving 15 bases between them. Looked up from germline, CDR1 is LGHDT and CDR2 is YNNKEL (reference sequence). DNA of the CDR3: TGTGCCAGCAGCCCTTCGACTTCGGGTAAAGCTTTCTTT. It encodes CASSPSTSGKAFF.

V usage is TRBV11-2 and J usage is TRBJ2-1; D may be TRBD1 (6 bases). Trimming stripped 1 base from V and 5 bases from J, with 9 bases between. The CDR3 consists of 14 residues. Germline-derived CDR1 and CDR2 are SGHAT and FQNNGV. In DNA form, the CDR3 reads TGTGCCAGCAGCTTAGGGACAGCTAACAATGAGCAGTTCTTC. Its protein is CASSLGTANNEQFF.

The V call is TRBV12-3 or TRBV12-4, the J call TRBJ1-1, with D perhaps matching TRBD1 (5 bases). The length of the CDR3 is 12 residues. The V gene lost 8 bases and the J gene lost 5 bases, with 12 bases spanning the gap. The CDR3 sequence: CASRATATEAFF. In DNA, the CDR3 is TGTGCCAGCCGCGCGACAGCTACTGAAGCTTTCTTT.

The CDR3 coding sequence is TGTGCCATCAGACACACAGGGGACTATGGCTACACCTTC. Its translation: CAIRHTGDYGYTF. This chain links TRBV10-3 with TRBJ1-2, with 7 nucleotides matching TRBD1. Germline V gene data show CDR1 as ENHRY and CDR2 as SYGVKD. This CDR3 spans 13 amino acids. V dropped 6 bases and J dropped 3; count of bases not matched to a gene: 4.

The chain uses TRBV6-4 and TRBJ1-1; D call uncertain. The V and J ends lost 3 bases and 1 base respectively, with 9 bases between them. Germline V gives CDR1 MRHNA, CDR2 SNTAGT. The CDR3 covers 14 residues. The CDR3 sequence: CASSEWQRNTEAFF. In nucleotides, the CDR3 is TGTGCCAGCAGTGAATGGCAGCGGAACACTGAAGCTTTCTTT.

The genes are TRBV7-2 and TRBJ1-2, with D possibly TRBD1 on 5 matching bases. Per germline, CDR1 SGHTA and CDR2 FQGNSA. Trimming shortened V by 1 base and J by 6 bases, and 9 bases separated the two germline ends. The CDR3 contains 13 residues. CDR3 nucleotides: TGTGCCAGCAGCTTAGGCCAGGGTAATGGCTACACCTTC. Amino acids: CASSLGQGNGYTF.

The genes are TRBV28 and TRBJ2-3, with 9 nucleotides matching TRBD1. The J segment lost 3 bases and the V segment lost 6 bases, leaving 7 bases of the junction unmatched. Germline CDR1 reads MDHEN; CDR2 reads SYDVKM. This CDR3 comprises 15 residues. CDR3 amino acids: CASSSQGAGTDTQYF. For the CDR3, the DNA is TGTGCCAGCAGCTCACAGGGGGCTGGGACAGATACGCAGTATTTT.

The rearrangement uses TRBV7-8 and TRBJ2-1; D unresolved. Deletions cut 5 bases from V and 10 bases from J, with 15 bases between. Germline CDR1 reads SGHVS; CDR2 reads FQNEAQ. The CDR3 runs to 13 residues. The DNA of the CDR3 is TGTGCCAGCAGCCCCACGTTAGATAGAGAGCAGTTCTTC. This encodes CASSPTLDREQFF.

This clone came up a few times. The chain is built from TRBV10-3 and TRBJ1-2, with 7 positions matching TRBD1. This CDR3 contains 14 residues. Per the germline V gene, CDR1 is ENHRY and CDR2 is SYGVKD. Trimming took 5 bases from V and 3 from J; bases not matched to a gene: 6. CDR3 DNA: TGTGCCATCAGTTGGACAGGCGGCGACTATGGCTACACCTTC. Amino acids: CAISWTGGDYGYTF.

This chain uses TRBV5-1 with TRBJ2-2; 8 nucleotides match TRBD1. V trimming: 7 bases; J trimming: 6 bases; junction bases outside the gene matches: 11. The CDR3 loop spans 15 amino acids. Germline CDR1 reads SGHRS; CDR2 reads YFSETQ. The CDR3 DNA sequence: TGCGCCAGCCGACCCAGGACAGGGTCATCCGGGGAGCTGTTTTTT. This translates into CASRPRTGSSGELFF.

This chain uses TRBV28 with TRBJ2-7, with 10 bases identical to TRBD2. The length of the CDR3 is 14 residues. J gave up 3 bases and V 6 bases, and 5 bases lay outside the gene matches. CDR1 MDHEN and CDR2 SYDVKM come from the germline V gene. CDR3 loop: CASRGSGGRYEQYF. The CDR3 nucleotides are TGTGCCAGCAGGGGTAGCGGGGGGCGCTACGAGCAGTACTTC.

On this clone: This sample also contains other DNA sequences that code for the same CDR3. The chain is built from TRBV7-2 and TRBJ1-5; D gene unclear. V lost 5 bases and J 0 bases, leaving 11 bases between the germline ends. Germline V gene data show CDR1 as SGHTA and CDR2 as FQGNSA. The CDR3 has 15 residues. In nucleotides, the CDR3 is TGTGCCAGCAGCAAAGACTGGTATAGCAATCAGCCCCAGCATTTT. It translates to CASSKDWYSNQPQHF.

This chain connects TRBV2 to TRBJ1-1; no clear D gene. V gave up 7 bases and J gave up 1 base, with 4 bases separating them. This CDR3 is built from 11 residues. Looked up from germline, CDR1 is SNHLY and CDR2 is FYNNEI. CDR3 protein: CASTGNTEAFF. In nucleotides, the CDR3 is TGTGCCAGCACCGGGAACACTGAAGCTTTCTTT.

This clone was picked up a small number of times. CDR3 residues: CASRGGANGELFF. The CDR3, as DNA: TGTGCCAGCAGAGGGGGCGCGAACGGGGAGCTGTTTTTT. This chain joins TRBV2 and TRBJ2-2; 7 nucleotides align to TRBD1. The germline gives CDR1 SNHLY, CDR2 FYNNEI. V lost 6 bases and J lost 7; bases outside the gene matches: 5. CDR3 length: 13 residues.

The chain employs TRBV5-4 and TRBJ2-7, with TRBD2 as a possible D gene (6 bases). Deletions cut 5 bases from V and 1 base from J, with 13 bases between. From germline, CDR1 is SGHNT and CDR2 YYREEE (reference sequence). The CDR3 consists of 14 residues. Here the CDR3 reads CASRGGTQSYEQYF. The CDR3 bases are TGTGCCAGCAGAGGAGGGACCCAGTCCTACGAGCAGTACTTC.

The V gene is TRBV5-8, the J gene TRBJ1-2, with 7 bases identical to TRBD1. The V gene end was trimmed by 0 bases and the J gene end by 5 bases; junction bases not matched to a gene: 10. The CDR3 runs to 16 residues. Germline CDR1 and CDR2: SGHTS and YDEGEE. CDR3 in DNA: TGTGCCAGCAGCTTGGGGCAGGGGGTGAATTCGTATGGCTACACCTTC. As protein: CASSLGQGVNSYGYTF. Variable domain in full (rest from reference TRBV5-8 and TRBJ1-2): EAGVTQSPTHLIKTRGQQATLRCSPISGHTSVYWYQQALGLGLQFLLWYDEGEERNRGNFPPRFSGRQFPNYSSELNVNALELEDSALYLCASSLGQGVNSYGYTFGSGTRLTVV.